This T cell receptor (beta chain) comes out of a study of CD8+ T cells in alopecia areata listed by TCRdb under 2018. In the study overall: To study T cell clonal expansion in alopecia areata, the researchers applied high-throughput TCRbeta sequencing to both the C3H/HeJ mouse model and human patients. In humans, TCRbeta sequencing was performed on scalp tissue and on sorted CD4+ and CD8+ peripheral blood T cells from healthy controls and from patients with patchy or totalis/universalis alopecia areata. TCRbeta CDR3 regions were amplified by immunoSEQ multiplex PCR with 35 Vbeta forward and 13 Jbeta reverse primers. RNA was extracted with the PAXgene miRNA kit for fixed scalp, the miRNeasy kit for PBMCs, and the RNeasy kit for mouse skin. Clonality in the scalp was compared among normal scalp (n=4), patchy alopecia areata scalp (n=8), and alopecia totalis/universalis scalp (n=8). What the study reported, not specific to this receptor: Resident alphabeta T cells in normal human skin are also sequenced, complicating scalp TCR repertoire analysis, unlike mouse skin dominated by gammadelta T cells. TCR sequences shared between patients were less clear than in mice, possibly partly because of HLA diversity in the patient population. Lesional scalp, especially in alopecia totalis/universalis, showed higher clonality and more expanded CD8+ clones than normal scalp, suggesting antigenic drive.

Comments on this clone: No antigen is known for it. No clone much larger than this one lies a single base away; base qualities are absent.

Receptors were amplified or captured by the immunoSEQ multiplex PCR assay. To provide template for TCR sequencing, every sample had RNA extracted and reverse transcribed into cDNA. First-strand cDNA was synthesized with SuperScript III using a 2:1 mix of oligo-dT and random hexamers. A synthetic immune receptor repertoire was used to gauge amplification bias, and whatever bias remained was removed computationally. In the original analysis: Raw reads were preprocessed for error removal, and CDR3 was defined according to IMGT conventions as running from the conserved cysteine to phenylalanine. Clonality was computed by normalizing Shannon entropy by log2 of the number of productive unique TCRs and subtracting the result from 1. CD4 or CD8 identity of scalp clones was inferred by cross-referencing scalp TCRbeta sequences with sorted blood CD4 and CD8 repertoires. Drawn from immuneACCESS, this table holds only the in-frame rearrangements with V and J called that TCRdb kept. Clones are partly lost; checked studies trace under half to an unresolved V gene and leave the rest unexplained. Clonal size and the V and J genes are those of that table, whereas D and trimming came from the DNA. Within this sample are around 190,000 clones, with about 61% of them counted one time only. The ten largest make up 4.9% of the sample.

CDR1 and CDR2 (MDHEN, SYDVKM) derive from the germline V gene. The trim is 3 bases for V and 4 bases for J, with a gap of 7 bases between the germline ends. The CDR3 measures 12 amino acids from cysteine to phenylalanine. Of all the DNA, just the CDR3 is kept, 36 bases in frame from base 1. PBMCs were isolated by density centrifugation and stained for CD3, CD4 and CD8, and CD4+ and CD8+ T cells were sorted on a FACSAria. Unaffected controls provided scalp biopsies and blood samples. The sample was CD8+ T cells sorted from blood. The chain uses TRBV28 and TRBJ2-7, with no confident D gene call. The TCR was taken from a human donor in good health. The DNA is TGTGCCAGCAGTTTCGCCTTGTACGAGCAGTACTTC. This codes for CASSFALYEQYF. Outside the CDR3, residues come from the reference TRBV28 and TRBJ2-7 proteins, so the full variable domain is: DVKVTQSSRYLVKRTGEKVFLECVQDMDHENMFWYRQDPGLGLRLIYFSYDVKMKEKGDIPEGYSVSREKKERFSLILESASTNQTSMYLCASSFALYEQYFGPGTRLTVT.